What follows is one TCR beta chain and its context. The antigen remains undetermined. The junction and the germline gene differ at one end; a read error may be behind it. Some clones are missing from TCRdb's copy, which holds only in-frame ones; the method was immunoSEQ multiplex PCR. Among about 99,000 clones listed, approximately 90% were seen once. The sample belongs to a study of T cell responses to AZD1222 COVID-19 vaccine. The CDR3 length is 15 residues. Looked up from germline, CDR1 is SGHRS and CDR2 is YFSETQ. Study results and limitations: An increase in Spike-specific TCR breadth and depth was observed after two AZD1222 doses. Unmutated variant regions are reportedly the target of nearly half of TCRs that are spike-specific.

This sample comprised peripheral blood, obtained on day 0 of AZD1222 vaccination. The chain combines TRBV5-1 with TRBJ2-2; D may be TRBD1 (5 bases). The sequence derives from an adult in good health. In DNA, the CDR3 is TGTGCCAGCAGGGCCTTTCAGGGGAACACCGGGGAGCTGTTTTTT. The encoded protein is CASRAFQGNTGELFF.